The rows below give T cell receptor beta chains drawn from one sample of a study of cytomegalovirus exposure and HLA in healthy donors. Libraries were prepared by immunoSEQ multiplex PCR; TCRdb keeps only in-frame clonotypes and omits some of them. Of approximately 65,000 clones detected, 91% appear once; the ten largest clones hold about 3%. Sequencing used PBMCs. These receptors originate from a man between 18 and 35 years old in good health and CMV-seronegative. The conserved cysteine and the conserved F or W are not part of the CDR3 here.

j_call v_call cdr3_aa
TRBJ2-1 TRBV4-3 ASSQGGGLAAYNEQF
TRBJ2-1 TRBV7-2 ASTPGQTYNEQF
TRBJ1-1 TRBV6-5 ASSPGGVSTEAF
TRBJ1-1 TRBV28 ASIQHSSREAF
TRBJ2-1 TRBV5-5 ASSLGQGYNEQF
TRBJ2-6 TRBV4-2 ASSQERDSGANVLT
TRBJ2-5 TRBV7-9 ASSIQGSSQETQY
TRBJ2-3 TRBV30 AWSISWLSENTQY
TRBJ2-1 TRBV5-8 ASSQGTSSSYNEQF
TRBJ1-1 TRBV29-1 SVFLGGQGAEAF
TRBJ1-4 TRBV7-9 ASSRSREKLF
TRBJ2-7 TRBV2 ASSEAGRGRDEQY
TRBJ2-7 TRBV7-9 ASSPSGQRIYEQY
TRBJ1-2 TRBV7-9 ASSHHGTGVWVNYGYT
TRBJ2-7 TRBV7-2 ASSFNYEQY
TRBJ2-7 TRBV19 ASRIGTGFHEQY
TRBJ2-1 TRBV5-1 ASSNTDRGMNEQF
TRBJ1-3 TRBV30 AWSPGQGWGNTIY
TRBJ1-1 TRBV19 ATKTGFRFTEAF
TRBJ2-6 TRBV5-3 ARSLAGIRANVLT
TRBJ1-1 TRBV7-6 ASSLGAGKGLNTEAF
TRBJ1-2 TRBV4-3 ASSQVAGKRTGLIIDYGYT
TRBJ2-3 TRBV5-4 ASSPKRRNGRVADTQY
TRBJ2-7 TRBV5-4 ASSPGSYEQY
TRBJ2-3 TRBV7-2 ASSLRLSSATTDTQY
TRBJ1-5 TRBV16 ASSLMRDQPQH
TRBJ2-5 TRBV7-6 ASSHPGRGSQETQY
TRBJ2-7 TRBV5-6 ASSLRGYSSYEQY
TRBJ2-3 TRBV30 AWPSGDTQY
TRBJ1-3 TRBV30 AWMSSLGNTIY
TRBJ2-3 TRBV5-1 ASRLGQSTDTQY
TRBJ2-3 TRBV6-6 ASSYGASTDTQY
TRBJ1-2 TRBV30 AWNRGANYGYT